Following are 2 T cell receptor beta chains from one sample sequenced in a study of beta chain features in type 1 diabetes. General observations from the study: All four CD4+ subsets of Type 1 diabetes patients contained TCRB CDR3s that were moderately but significantly shorter.

Expressed TCRB transcripts were sequenced, since all the RNA that had been isolated was reverse transcribed. Assay used: immunoSEQ multiplex PCR; TCRdb lists only in-frame clones, some missing. There are 600,000 to 750,000 clones in the sample; approximately 13% occur only once, and more than 0.095% lies in the top ten. These receptors have no known antigen. The sample taken for sequencing was naive CD4+ T cells from blood. The source is a man aged 25 to 40 with type 1 diabetes.

The V and J genes are TRBV19 and TRBJ2-6; unclear D gene. The V and J ends lost 5 bases and 0 bases respectively, with 8 bases between them. CDR3 length equals 15 residues. The germline V gene encodes CDR1 LNHDA and CDR2 SQIVND (reference sequence). CDR3 loop: CASSSRTSGANVLTF. In DNA, the CDR3 is TGTGCCAGTAGTTCCCGGACCTCTGGGGCCAACGTCCTGACTTTC.

J is TRBJ2-6 and V is TRBV5-1; maybe TRBD1 (5 bases). Germline CDR1 SGHRS, CDR2 YFSETQ. The CDR3 runs to 16 residues. V shed 0 bases and J shed 4 bases, with 11 bases lying between them. CDR3 region: CASSLEKGYGANVLTF. The CDR3 bases are TGCGCCAGCAGCTTGGAAAAGGGGTACGGGGCCAACGTCCTGACTTTC.